The next 30 T cell receptor beta chains were all read from a single sample in a study of T-cell memory formation after mild COVID-19. In TCRdb, the 5' RACE reads were re-called with MiXCR into one record per CDR3 protein. This sample has 300,000 to 400,000 distinct CDR3 sequences; 28% occur once, and the top ten carry around an eighth. Material for sequencing was PBMCs or a T cell subset sorted from them (not recorded which). All receptors come from an adult woman who had mild COVID-19 (a few samples of this study predate the infection). Cell type and time point are not known.

This clonotype was counted only a few times. The genes are TRBV5-1 and TRBJ2-5; possible D gene TRBD2, 5 bases. The germline gives CDR1 SGHRS, CDR2 YFSETQ. V was clipped by 4 bases and J by 10 bases, with 14 bases between them. The CDR3 has 12 residues. The CDR3 spells CASSPQEEHQYF. The CDR3, as DNA: TGCGCCAGCAGCCCCCAGGAGGAGCACCAGTACTTC.

J is TRBJ1-1 and V is TRBV7-2; D gene ambiguous. V was trimmed by 2 bases and J by 8 bases, leaving 9 bases between them. Germline loops: CDR1 SGHTA, CDR2 FQGNSA. The CDR3 covers 12 residues. CDR3 sequence: CASSLSAIEAFF. In nucleotides, the CDR3 is TGTGCCAGCAGCTTATCGGCGATCGAAGCTTTCTTT.

This clonotype was detected ten times or more. The chain combines TRBV15 with TRBJ2-7, with 10 bases lining up with TRBD1. Per germline, CDR1 LNHNV and CDR2 YYDKDF (reference sequence). The CDR3 totals 14 residues. The V and J ends lost 6 bases and 3 bases, in that order; junction bases with no gene match: 5. The CDR3 DNA follows: TGTGCCACCAGTGGGACAGGGGCCTTCTACGAGCAGTACTTC. Translation gives CATSGTGAFYEQYF.

This clonotype has more than one count but fewer than ten. The chain uses TRBV4-2 and TRBJ2-5, with D uncertain. CDR3 size: 15 residues. Germline CDR1 reads LGHNA; CDR2 reads YNFKEQ. V shed 0 bases and J shed 2 bases, with 10 bases lying between them. In nucleotides, the CDR3 is TGTGCCAGCAGCCAAGAAATTCTCATACAAGAGACCCAGTACTTC. This gives the protein CASSQEILIQETQYF.

This clonotype was seen once. J is TRBJ2-7 and V is TRBV7-9, with a possible D match to TRBD2 (5 bases). The CDR3 is 16 amino acids. Germline CDR1 and CDR2: SEHNR and FQNEAQ (reference sequence). V was cut by 0 bases and J by 1 base, with 13 bases left in between. CDR3 protein: CASSLATGERSYEQYF. As DNA, the CDR3 is TGTGCCAGCAGCTTAGCGACTGGGGAGAGATCCTACGAGCAGTACTTC.

This clonotype was detected only once. The genes are TRBV5-1 and TRBJ1-4; D is unresolved. V dropped 0 bases and J dropped 5 bases, with 8 bases sitting between them. The CDR3 is 14 amino acids. The germline V gene has CDR1 SGHRS and CDR2 YFSETQ. CDR3 DNA sequence: TGCGCCAGCAGCTTGGGCAGCGGGAATGAAAAACTGTTTTTT. Its translation is CASSLGSGNEKLFF.

This chain joins TRBV4-1 and TRBJ2-3; D unresolved. Germline-derived CDR1 and CDR2 are MGHRA and YSYEKL. V was shortened by 1 base and J by 0 bases, with 5 bases between the two germline ends. The CDR3 extends over 14 amino acids. CDR3: CASSQAPSTDTQYF. CDR3 in DNA: TGCGCCAGCAGCCAAGCACCGAGCACAGATACGCAGTATTTT.

The chain employs TRBV4-1 and TRBJ2-7; 7 positions agree with TRBD2. V was pared by 0 bases and J by 3 bases, with 5 bases of the junction left unmatched. The CDR3 runs to 15 residues. Germline values: CDR1 MGHRA, CDR2 YSYEKL. CDR3 amino acids: CASSQDGRGDYEQYF. The CDR3 DNA sequence: TGCGCCAGCAGCCAAGATGGGAGGGGAGACTACGAGCAGTACTTC.

This rearrangement joins TRBV7-2 to TRBJ2-5; 8 bases fit TRBD1. The CDR3 loop spans 14 amino acids. Germline V lookup: CDR1 SGHTA, CDR2 FQGNSA. With 3 bases clipped from V and 4 bases from J, the junction kept 4 bases outside the gene matches. The CDR3 region is CASSFDRGGETQYF. The CDR3 DNA sequence: TGTGCCAGCAGCTTCGACAGGGGTGGAGAGACCCAGTACTTC.

V usage is TRBV5-1 and J usage is TRBJ2-1, with 7 bases identical to TRBD1. Per germline, CDR1 SGHRS and CDR2 YFSETQ. The J segment lost 6 bases and the V segment lost 7 bases, leaving 4 bases of the junction unmatched. The CDR3 runs 12 residues. This chain's CDR3 is CASGRGSNEQFF. In DNA form, the CDR3 reads TGCGCCAGCGGCAGGGGGTCCAATGAGCAGTTCTTC.

This clonotype was recorded a few times. This chain links TRBV7-9 with TRBJ1-2; 7 positions agree with TRBD1. The germline CDR1 and CDR2 sequences are SEHNR and FQNEAQ (reference sequence). This CDR3 comprises 13 residues. Germline trimming cut 5 bases from V and 8 bases from J; bases unmatched to any gene: 8. CDR3 nucleotides: TGTGCCAGCAGCCTGCCGACAGGGAGGGGCTACACCTTC. Translation: CASSLPTGRGYTF.

This chain joins TRBV7-9 and TRBJ2-7; weak D call: TRBD2 (5 bases). This CDR3 is built from 14 residues. Germline V gives CDR1 SEHNR, CDR2 FQNEAQ (reference sequence). Trimming took off 5 bases at V and 3 bases at J, with 14 bases between the two ends. The CDR3 DNA follows: TGTGCCAGCAGCACGCAGACTACTCGCTACGAGCAGTACTTC. This sequence encodes CASSTQTTRYEQYF.

Only a few counts were recorded for this clonotype. The chain carries TRBV21-1 and TRBJ2-3; the table's D gene call, TRBD2, was not cross checked with the DNA. TRBV21-1 is recorded as a pseudogene. This CDR3 spans 15 amino acids. The CDR3 DNA follows: TGTGCCAGCAGCAGCCGGACTAGCGGGTCAGGTACGCAGTATTTT. Encoded protein: CASSSRTSGSGTQYF.

The chain carries TRBV9 and TRBJ2-1; either TRBD1 or TRBD2 may supply D (5 bases each). The CDR3 is 16 amino acids. Germline V gene sequence: CDR1 SGDLS, CDR2 YYNGEE. The V and J ends lost 3 bases and 6 bases respectively, with 19 bases between them. CDR3 DNA: TGTGCCAGCAGCGACAACACCGGGACGGCCGCCAATGAGCAGTTCTTC. It codes for CASSDNTGTAANEQFF.

This chain joins TRBV30 and TRBJ2-2, with TRBD1 matching over 9 bases. Trimming cost V 6 bases and J 4 bases; bases outside gene matches: 9. The CDR3 spans 15 residues. Germline V gene data show CDR1 as GTSNPN and CDR2 as SVGIG (reference sequence). This chain's CDR3 is CACKTGTGITGELFF. CDR3 sequence (DNA): TGTGCCTGTAAAACCGGGACAGGGATCACCGGGGAGCTGTTTTTT. Based on the CDR3 plus reference TRBV30 and TRBJ2-2, the full variable domain is SQTIHQWPATLVQPVGSPLSLECTVEGTSNPNLYWYRQAAGRGLQLLFYSVGIGQISSEVPQNLSASRPQDRQFILSSKKLLLSDSGFYLCACKTGTGITGELFFGEGSRLTVL.

This clonotype was detected only a few times. The chain is built from TRBV21-1 and TRBJ2-7; the table's D gene call, TRBD1, was not cross checked with the DNA. TRBV21-1 is a pseudogene locus. The CDR3 is made up of 15 amino acids. CDR3 loop: CASSKGGGRPYEQYF. CDR3 sequence (DNA): TGTGCCAGCAGCAAAGGGGGCGGGAGGCCCTACGAGCAGTACTTC.

This clonotype was seen a few times. This chain uses TRBV4-1 with TRBJ1-1; 9 positions match TRBD1. Germline V CDR1 and CDR2: MGHRA, YSYEKL. CDR3 length: 14 residues. Trimming cost V 2 bases and J 3 bases; bases outside gene matches: 1. The CDR3 loop is CASSQWTGDTEAFF. The CDR3 nucleotides are TGCGCCAGCAGCCAATGGACAGGGGACACTGAAGCTTTCTTT.

This chain uses TRBV7-2 with TRBJ2-1, with a possible D match to TRBD1 (5 bases). The CDR3 extends over 13 amino acids. Trimming cost V 5 bases and J 8 bases, with 13 bases left between them. CDR1 SGHTA and CDR2 FQGNSA come from the germline V gene. The CDR3, as DNA: TGTGCCAGCAGCCCGGCAGGGTATCATGAGCAGTTCTTC. Protein product: CASSPAGYHEQFF.

This clonotype appeared a few times. The rearrangement links TRBV28 to TRBJ1-2; maybe TRBD1 (5 bases). V dropped 2 bases and J dropped 0 bases, with 16 bases sitting between them. This CDR3 is built from 17 residues. CDR1 is MDHEN, CDR2 SYDVKM, per germline. The CDR3 reads CASSLLGGVKANYGYTF. The CDR3 DNA reads TGTGCCAGCAGTTTACTCGGAGGGGTGAAGGCTAACTATGGCTACACCTTC.

V and J are TRBV7-9 and TRBJ2-1, with D perhaps matching TRBD1 or TRBD2 (5 bases each). The CDR3 covers 17 residues. The ends were cut back, 3 bases at V and 8 bases at J, with 23 bases in the middle. Germline V gene data show CDR1 as SEHNR and CDR2 as FQNEAQ (reference sequence). In nucleotides, the CDR3 is TGTGCCAGCAGCTTTGGGGGAACCGGGACGGGCGTCGATGAGCAGTTCTTC. This sequence encodes CASSFGGTGTGVDEQFF. The variable domain in full, completed from reference TRBV7-9 and TRBJ2-1, reads DTGVSQNPRHKITKRGQNVTFRCDPISEHNRLYWYRQTLGQGPEFLTYFQNEAQLEKSRLLSDRFSAERPKGSFSTLEIQRTEQGDSAMYLCASSFGGTGTGVDEQFFGPGTRLTVL.

This clonotype was counted between two and nine times. The chain combines TRBV27 with TRBJ2-6, with D hard to call. V was clipped by 2 bases and J by 0 bases, with 8 bases between them. CDR1 and CDR2 (germline): MNHEY, SMNVEV (reference sequence). The CDR3 spans 16 residues. The CDR3 nucleotides are TGTGCCAGCAGTTTAAGGGCAACCTCTGGGGCCAACGTCCTGACTTTC. The encoded protein is CASSLRATSGANVLTF.

This clonotype was seen many times. The chain links TRBV5-1 to TRBJ2-3, with D uncertain. In germline, CDR1 is SGHRS, CDR2 YFSETQ. V was clipped by 0 bases and J by 6 bases, with 8 bases between them. This CDR3 has 13 amino acids. The CDR3 sequence: CASSLGPEDTQYF. CDR3 in DNA: TGCGCCAGCAGCTTGGGACCCGAGGATACGCAGTATTTT.

This rearrangement joins TRBV20-1 to TRBJ2-4; D not certain. This CDR3 is built from 18 residues. Looked up from germline, CDR1 is DFQATT and CDR2 is SNEGSKA (reference sequence). V was clipped by 1 base and J by 0 bases, with 19 bases between them. CDR3 residues: CSARVRVTVRLAKNIQYF. CDR3 in DNA: TGCAGTGCTAGAGTTCGCGTCACAGTTCGGCTAGCCAAAAACATTCAGTACTTC.

V and J are TRBV9 and TRBJ2-2; weak D call: TRBD2 (5 bases). The V gene's germline CDR1 is SGDLS and CDR2 YYNGEE. The CDR3 runs to 14 residues. Trimming took 0 bases from V and 3 from J, leaving 6 bases between them. The CDR3 sequence: CASSVGGYTGELFF. The CDR3 coding sequence is TGTGCCAGCAGCGTAGGAGGGTACACCGGGGAGCTGTTTTTT.

The chain joins TRBV7-9 to TRBJ2-5, with TRBD1 matching 10 bases. Germline-derived CDR1 and CDR2 are SEHNR and FQNEAQ (reference sequence). The CDR3 has 16 residues. V lost 6 bases and J lost 4; bases outside the gene matches: 11. CDR3 sequence: CASRSGRQGAGETQYF. The CDR3 nucleotides are TGTGCCAGCAGGTCCGGAAGACAGGGGGCCGGAGAGACCCAGTACTTC.

The chain combines TRBV7-2 with TRBJ2-3; D assignment may be TRBD1 or TRBD2 (6 bases each). There are 15 residues in the CDR3. The V gene's germline CDR1 is SGHTA and CDR2 FQGNSA. V dropped 3 bases and J dropped 5 bases, with 15 bases sitting between them. This chain's CDR3 is CASSFRRRGEDTQYF. The CDR3 nucleotides read TGTGCCAGCAGCTTTCGGCGGAGGGGGGAAGATACGCAGTATTTT.

V is TRBV5-1 and J is TRBJ2-3; tentatively, D is TRBD1 (6 bases). Germline CDR1 and CDR2: SGHRS and YFSETQ. V was shortened by 7 bases and J by 3 bases, with 15 bases between the two germline ends. The CDR3 has 14 amino acids. The CDR3 DNA is TGCGCCAGCTCACAGGGCTCCGGTACAGATACGCAGTATTTT. Protein sequence: CASSQGSGTDTQYF.

This clonotype has only one observation. This chain joins TRBV7-9 and TRBJ1-2; 9 nucleotides align to TRBD1. Germline lookup yields CDR1 SEHNR and CDR2 FQNEAQ (reference sequence). The V gene end was trimmed by 1 base and the J gene end by 2 bases; junction bases not matched to a gene: 2. The CDR3 is 15 residues long. Here the CDR3 reads CASSLDRGRNYGYTF. CDR3 sequence (DNA): TGTGCCAGCAGCTTAGACAGGGGGCGAAACTATGGCTACACCTTC. The full variable domain, with the rest looked up from reference TRBV7-9 and TRBJ1-2, is DTGVSQNPRHKITKRGQNVTFRCDPISEHNRLYWYRQTLGQGPEFLTYFQNEAQLEKSRLLSDRFSAERPKGSFSTLEIQRTEQGDSAMYLCASSLDRGRNYGYTFGSGTRLTVV.

The chain carries TRBV5-1 and TRBJ1-1, with unresolved D. V was shortened by 0 bases and J by 8 bases, with 11 bases between the two germline ends. Per germline, CDR1 SGHRS and CDR2 YFSETQ. The CDR3 sequence is 13 residues long. The CDR3 nucleotides are TGCGCCAGCAGCTTGGAACGGACCAAGGAAGCTTTCTTT. This codes for CASSLERTKEAFF.

The chain has TRBV6-2 or TRBV6-3 and TRBJ2-1; no definite D call. Germline CDR1 and CDR2: MNHEY and SVGEGT. V lost 2 bases and J lost 7, with 15 bases in between. The CDR3 is made up of 15 amino acids. The CDR3 bases are TGTGCCAGCAGTTACGAGGCGGTTCTTAAGAATGAGCAGTTCTTC. Translation gives CASSYEAVLKNEQFF.